This record concerns one T cell receptor (beta chain) sequence. Study processing details: Reference gene primer amplification in the assay estimated nucleated cell counts. Repertoires were generated with immunoSEQ multiplex PCR, while TCRdb's copy carries only in-frame clones and drops some. The D gene and trimming were derived from the DNA, and the V and J assignments and clone size from that table. The data hold 140,000 to 150,000 clones, with more than 70% observed a single time. The CDR3 is made up of 16 amino acids. Looked up from germline, CDR1 is MDHEN and CDR2 is SYDVKM. V shed 7 bases and J 6 bases; nucleotides not matched to a gene: 16. This sample was included in a study of blood T cell repertoires in COVID-19. Study-level information: Spain, Italy and the United States supplied samples that represented acute and convalescent COVID-19.

The chain employs TRBV28 and TRBJ2-3, with TRBD2 matching over 7 bases. Material for sequencing was peripheral blood. The clonotype was recovered from a man in his 60s with active or convalescent COVID-19. The CDR3 nucleotides read TGTGCCAGCACCCCCAACGCAGGACTAGAGGGGGATACGCAGTATTTT. Encoded protein: CASTPNAGLEGDTQYF. The complete variable domain, with remaining parts taken from reference TRBV28 and TRBJ2-3, reads DVKVTQSSRYLVKRTGEKVFLECVQDMDHENMFWYRQDPGLGLRLIYFSYDVKMKEKGDIPEGYSVSREKKERFSLILESASTNQTSMYLCASTPNAGLEGDTQYFGPGTRLTVL.